This record looks at one TCR beta chain sequence and its context. Using immunoSEQ multiplex PCR, the repertoire was profiled, and TCRdb retains in-frame clones only, with some absent. The sample has about 41,000 clones; nearly 90% are singletons. The sample originates from a study of T cell changes during pregnancy in multiple sclerosis. In germline, CDR1 is SNHLY, CDR2 FYNNEI. V gave up 6 bases and J gave up 3 bases, with 14 bases separating them. The CDR3 is made up of 15 amino acids. The TCR sequence derives from a female donor with multiple sclerosis, enrolled in a pregnancy study. The material sequenced was CD4+ T cells from peripheral blood mononuclear cells, taken in the first trimester of pregnancy. The J gene is TRBJ1-4, the V gene TRBV2; D may be TRBD1 (6 bases). The CDR3 sequence: CASSRDRTANEKLFF. The DNA for the CDR3 is TGTGCCAGCAGCCGTGACAGGACGGCTAATGAAAAACTGTTTTTT.